The following is a TCR beta chain sequence with its context. Its target is unknown. The data stem from a study of T cell responses to AZD1222 COVID-19 vaccine. Study findings and constraints: With two AZD1222 doses given, Spike-specific TCR breadth and depth both rose.

The CDR3 sequence is 14 residues long. Trimming took 5 bases from V and 0 from J, leaving 10 bases between them. Germline V CDR1 and CDR2: SEHNR, FQNEAQ (reference sequence). Generated by immunoSEQ multiplex PCR, the TCRdb table keeps only in-frame clones and is missing some. The repertoire holds about 90,000 clones, with around 90% as singletons. V and J are TRBV7-9 and TRBJ1-1; D is undetermined. The source of this sequence is an adult in good health. Sequenced material: peripheral blood, taken on day 0 of MenACWY control vaccination. In DNA form, the CDR3 reads TGTGCCAGCAGCCCGGACGGGGTGAACACTGAAGCTTTCTTT. Encoded protein: CASSPDGVNTEAFF.